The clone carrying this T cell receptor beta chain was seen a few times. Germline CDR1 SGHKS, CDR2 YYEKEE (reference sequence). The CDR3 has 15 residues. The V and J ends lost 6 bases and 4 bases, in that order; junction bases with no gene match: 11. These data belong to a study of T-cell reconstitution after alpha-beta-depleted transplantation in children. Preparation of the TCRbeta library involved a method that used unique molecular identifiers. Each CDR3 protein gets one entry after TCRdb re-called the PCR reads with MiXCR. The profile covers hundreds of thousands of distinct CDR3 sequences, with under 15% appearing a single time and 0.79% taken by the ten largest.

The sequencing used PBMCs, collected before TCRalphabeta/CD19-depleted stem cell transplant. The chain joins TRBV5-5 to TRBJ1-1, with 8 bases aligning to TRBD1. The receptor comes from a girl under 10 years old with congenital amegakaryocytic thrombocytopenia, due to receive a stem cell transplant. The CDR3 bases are TGTGCCAGCAACGGGGCAGGGGGCGTGGGCACTGAAGCTTTCTTT. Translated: CASNGAGGVGTEAFF.